This T cell receptor (beta chain) was obtained from a study of cytomegalovirus exposure and HLA in healthy donors. PCR involved 60 Vbeta and 13 Jbeta primers. Libraries were prepared by immunoSEQ multiplex PCR; TCRdb keeps only in-frame clonotypes and omits some of them. The table includes roughly 76,000 clones, about nine tenths detected once. The sample was PBMCs. This TCR was recovered from a woman in her 30s in good health and CMV-seronegative.

This chain's CDR3 is CASSFWLSSGAPSGVGANVLTF. The CDR3 DNA is TGTGCCAGCAGCTTTTGGCTATCTAGCGGGGCTCCCTCTGGGGTTGGGGCCAACGTCCTGACTTTC. The rearrangement joins TRBV7-8 to TRBJ2-6, with 9 bases matching TRBD2. From germline, CDR1 is SGHVS and CDR2 FQNEAQ. The CDR3 has 22 amino acids. V lost 3 bases to trimming and J lost 3 bases; unmatched junction nucleotides: 21.